This T cell receptor (beta chain) was identified in a study of T cell responses to AZD1222 COVID-19 vaccine. About the research overall: Pooling was applied to second doses at about 4 or about 12 weeks. Study-wide points: Mapped onto spike, vaccine-associated CD4 TCRs spanned it and were dominant at 160-218 and 743-854. Donors were chiefly white British, with a greater number of females, and clonal diversity was perhaps underestimated. Seropositive AZD1222 recipients at baseline numbered only five or six.

With respect to this clone: Its antigen is as yet unknown.

The CDR3 loop spans 17 amino acids. V shed 2 bases and J 7 bases; nucleotides not matched to a gene: 13. Germline V gene lookup returns CDR1 KGHSH and CDR2 LQKENI. Generated by immunoSEQ multiplex PCR, the TCRdb table keeps only in-frame clones and is missing some. The data contain about 140,000 clones, more than 85% of them singletons. The receptor was derived from an adult in good health. The material was peripheral blood, obtained on day 0 of AZD1222 vaccination. The rearrangement links TRBV18 to TRBJ2-1; TRBD2 aligns across 8 bases. CDR3 nucleotides: TGTGCCAGCTCACCAGCCTCGACCGGGAGGGCCAGGAATGAGCAGTTCTTC. Translating it yields CASSPASTGRARNEQFF.